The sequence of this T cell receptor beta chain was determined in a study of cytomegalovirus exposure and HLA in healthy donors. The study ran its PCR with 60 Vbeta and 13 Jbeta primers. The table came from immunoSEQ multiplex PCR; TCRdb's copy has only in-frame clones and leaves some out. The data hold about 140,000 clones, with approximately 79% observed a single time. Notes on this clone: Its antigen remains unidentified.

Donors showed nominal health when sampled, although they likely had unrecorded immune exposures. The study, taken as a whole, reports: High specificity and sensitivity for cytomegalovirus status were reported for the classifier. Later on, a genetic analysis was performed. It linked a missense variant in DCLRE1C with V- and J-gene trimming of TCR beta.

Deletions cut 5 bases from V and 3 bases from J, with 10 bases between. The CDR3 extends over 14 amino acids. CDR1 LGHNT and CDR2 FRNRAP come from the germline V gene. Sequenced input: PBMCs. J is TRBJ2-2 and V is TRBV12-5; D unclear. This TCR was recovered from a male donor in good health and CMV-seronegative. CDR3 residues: CASGPLSYTGELFF. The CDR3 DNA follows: TGTGCTAGTGGTCCACTATCCTACACCGGGGAGCTGTTTTTT.